Below are 32 T cell receptor beta chains sequenced from a single sample in a study of early T cells in non-severe SARS-CoV-2 infection. TCRdb independently ran MiXCR on the 5' RACE reads; one entry per CDR3 protein. The repertoire holds about 76,000 distinct CDR3 sequences, approximately 11% seen once, with approximately 4.5% in the top ten. The sequenced sample consisted of whole blood. Receptors were obtained from an adult who was a healthcare worker with PCR-confirmed SARS-CoV-2 infection or an uninfected control (not recorded which).

This clonotype was seen a few times. This sequence joins TRBV29-1 and TRBJ2-1, with TRBD2 identical over 7 bases. This CDR3 region has 14 residues. V was clipped by 8 bases and J by 5 bases; unmatched bases: 12. Per the germline V gene, CDR1 is SQVTM and CDR2 is ANQGSEA. The chain's CDR3 is CSFRDGGKNNEQFF. CDR3 DNA sequence: TGCAGCTTCAGGGACGGGGGGAAGAACAATGAGCAGTTCTTC.

This clonotype was seen repeatedly, ten times or more. The V and J genes are TRBV20-1 and TRBJ2-7; TRBD1 matches 10 bases. Germline trimming cut 0 bases from V and 3 bases from J; bases unmatched to any gene: 8. Germline loops: CDR1 DFQATT, CDR2 SNEGSKA (reference sequence). The length of the CDR3 is 16 residues. The CDR3 spells CSARDWRGTGDYEQYF. The CDR3 DNA sequence: TGCAGTGCTAGAGATTGGAGAGGGACAGGGGACTACGAGCAGTACTTC.

This clonotype was counted at least ten times. This chain connects TRBV5-1 to TRBJ1-6; D ambiguous. This CDR3 comprises 15 residues. Germline-derived CDR1 and CDR2 are SGHRS and YFSETQ. The V gene lost 0 bases and the J gene lost 10 bases, with 14 bases spanning the gap. CDR3 protein: CASSLEASRSSPLHF. The CDR3 nucleotides are TGCGCCAGCAGCTTGGAGGCGTCAAGGAGCTCACCCCTCCACTTT.

A few counts support this clonotype. The chain carries TRBV20-1 and TRBJ2-3, with D tentatively TRBD1 (6 bases). Germline V gives CDR1 DFQATT, CDR2 SNEGSKA (reference sequence). V dropped 3 bases and J dropped 4 bases, with 8 bases sitting between them. The CDR3 has 12 amino acids. In DNA, the CDR3 is TGCAGTGCTAGCCGGACAGCAGATACGCAGTATTTT. Translation gives CSASRTADTQYF.

This clonotype occurred many times. For the CDR3, the DNA is TGTGCCAGCAGCCAAGGACAGGGGATGGGCACAGATACGCAGTATTTT. The encoded protein is CASSQGQGMGTDTQYF. J is TRBJ2-3 and V is TRBV14; 8 bases fit TRBD1. This CDR3 is built from 16 residues. The germline CDR1 and CDR2 sequences are SGHDN and FVKESK. V gave up 1 base and J gave up 1 base; unmatched junction bases: 4.

In its sample, this clonotype was seen many times. The chain joins TRBV9 to TRBJ2-3; the D is unclear. This CDR3 contains 12 residues. V lost 0 bases to trimming and J lost 6 bases, with 5 bases between them. The germline gives CDR1 SGDLS, CDR2 YYNGEE. Here the CDR3 reads CASSVDMDTQYF. The CDR3 nucleotides read TGTGCCAGCAGCGTAGATATGGATACGCAGTATTTT.

The chain recombines TRBV4-1 with TRBJ2-1; possible D gene TRBD2, 5 bases. The CDR3 contains 13 residues. Trimming shortened V by 4 bases and J by 13 bases, and 17 bases separated the two germline ends. CDR1 and CDR2 (germline): MGHRA, YSYEKL. The CDR3 coding sequence is TGCGCCAGCAGCCTCAAGACGTCGGGGTTTCAGTTCTTC. Its translation is CASSLKTSGFQFF.

This clonotype showed up many times. V gene TRBV12-3 or TRBV12-4 combines with J gene TRBJ2-5, with TRBD2 matching over 13 bases. This CDR3 has 17 amino acids. Trimming removed 6 bases from V and 5 bases from J; junction bases left unmatched: 12. CDR3 residues: CASRPTLTSGGPETQYF. CDR3 bases: TGTGCCAGCAGACCGACCCTGACTAGCGGGGGGCCGGAGACCCAGTACTTC.

V gene TRBV29-1 combines with J gene TRBJ1-5, with 7 positions matching TRBD1. The junction had 5 bases not matched to a gene; V was cut back by 4 bases and J by 5 bases. Germline lookup yields CDR1 SQVTM and CDR2 ANQGSEA. The CDR3 covers 13 residues. Written as DNA, the CDR3 is TGCAGCGTTGTGGCAGGGGGGGATCAGCCCCAGCATTTT. This sequence encodes CSVVAGGDQPQHF.

Only a few counts were recorded for this clonotype. The chain joins TRBV10-3 to TRBJ2-1, with TRBD1 identical over 8 bases. CDR1 and CDR2 (germline): ENHRY, SYGVKD. This CDR3 is built from 16 residues. V lost 4 bases to trimming and J lost 8 bases; unmatched junction nucleotides: 13. The CDR3 nucleotides are TGTGCCATCAGTGCCCCTACAGGGGGTGGCTTGGATGAGCAGTTCTTC. As protein: CAISAPTGGGLDEQFF.

V is TRBV6-2 or TRBV6-3 and J is TRBJ2-5; 7 bases line up with TRBD1. Germline values: CDR1 MNHEY, CDR2 SVGEGT. CDR3 size: 14 residues. The ends lost 5 bases at V and 4 bases at J; junction bases unmatched: 7. The CDR3 reads CASSPPDRIETQYF. DNA for the CDR3: TGTGCCAGCAGTCCCCCGGACAGGATAGAGACCCAGTACTTC.

Comments on this clonotype: This may arise from a read error, as a much more abundant clone is one base away. This CDR3 reads CAWSATDRGSVGNQTQHF. CDR3 coding DNA: TGTGCCTGGAGTGCCACTGACAGGGGGAGTGTGGGCAATCAGACCCAGCATTTT. The chain employs TRBV30 and TRBJ1-5; 9 bases line up with TRBD1. The CDR3 is 18 amino acids. Looked up from germline, CDR1 is GTSNPN and CDR2 is SVGIG (reference sequence).

V usage is TRBV12-3 or TRBV12-4 and J usage is TRBJ1-3; D not certain. The CDR3 covers 15 residues. Trimming left V 3 bases short and J 1 base short, with 10 bases between. The CDR3 DNA follows: TGTGCCAGCAGTTTCAGCGGAGGGTCTGGAAACACCATATATTTT. Translation: CASSFSGGSGNTIYF.

This clonotype has ten or more counts. The V call is TRBV18, the J call TRBJ2-3; TRBD1 matches at 8 bases. The germline V gene has CDR1 KGHSH and CDR2 LQKENI. CDR3 length: 15 amino acids. V shed 0 bases and J 3 bases; nucleotides not matched to a gene: 2. DNA for the CDR3: TGTGCCAGCTCACCACCGAACAGGGGGACAGATACGCAGTATTTT. Amino acids: CASSPPNRGTDTQYF.

This clonotype was seen at least ten times. The CDR3 is CASSVLAGVGTGELFF. CDR3 DNA sequence: TGTGCCAGCAGTGTACTAGCGGGGGTGGGCACCGGGGAGCTGTTTTTT. J is TRBJ2-2 and V is TRBV12-3 or TRBV12-4; 11 nucleotides match TRBD2. The CDR3 has 16 amino acids. Trimming removed 5 bases from V and 4 bases from J; junction bases left unmatched: 6.

The chain carries TRBV7-2 and TRBJ1-2, with TRBD1 matching over 9 bases. The CDR3 length is 15 residues. Trimming took 2 bases from V and 6 from J; bases not matched to a gene: 7. Germline values: CDR1 SGHTA, CDR2 FQGNSA. This CDR3 is CASSLPGQGANGYTF. The CDR3 nucleotides are TGTGCCAGCAGCTTACCGGGACAGGGAGCGAATGGCTACACCTTC.

This clonotype was counted only a few times. DNA for the CDR3: TGCAGTGCCCCTGTAGGGGCAACTAATGAAAAACTGTTTTTT. It specifies CSAPVGATNEKLFF. The chain joins TRBV20-1 to TRBJ1-4; perhaps TRBD1 as D (5 bases). The CDR3 extends over 14 amino acids. The germline V gene has CDR1 DFQATT and CDR2 SNEGSKA (reference sequence). The V gene lost 6 bases and the J gene lost 0 bases, with 11 bases spanning the gap.

The sample holds a few counts of this clonotype. This rearrangement joins TRBV29-1 to TRBJ2-1; TRBD2 matches at 8 bases. Germline CDR1 and CDR2: SQVTM and ANQGSEA. There are 15 residues in the CDR3. The V segment lost 2 bases and the J segment 8 bases; nucleotides outside the gene matches: 11. In nucleotides, the CDR3 is TGCAGCGTTGAAAGTTTCGGGGGGGGCCAACATGAGCAGTTCTTC. Translating gives CSVESFGGGQHEQFF.

There are many counts of this clonotype. The chain links TRBV12-3 or TRBV12-4 to TRBJ2-3; no clear D gene. The CDR3 contains 11 residues. V lost 7 bases to trimming and J lost 3 bases, with 5 bases between them. The chain's CDR3 is CASTRTDTQYF. DNA for the CDR3: TGTGCCAGCACCCGGACAGATACGCAGTATTTT.

This sequence joins TRBV4-1 and TRBJ2-7; the match to TRBD1 covers 7 bases. This CDR3 region has 14 residues. The V segment lost 1 base and the J segment 3 bases; nucleotides outside the gene matches: 3. Germline assignment: CDR1 MGHRA and CDR2 YSYEKL. Here the CDR3 reads CASSQVNRGYEQYF. CDR3 coding DNA: TGCGCCAGCAGCCAAGTCAACAGGGGCTACGAGCAGTACTTC.

This clonotype has a handful of counts. V gene TRBV6-5 combines with J gene TRBJ1-5; 7 positions match TRBD1. J lost 3 bases, V lost 4 bases, and 15 bases had no gene match. CDR1 and CDR2 from the germline V gene are MNHEY and SVGAGI. This CDR3 comprises 18 residues. The CDR3 DNA sequence: TGTGCCAGCAGTTCTGCTGTCGCGGGGACAGCTTACAATCAGCCCCAGCATTTT. Protein sequence: CASSSAVAGTAYNQPQHF.

This clonotype was seen at least ten times. This chain links TRBV7-9 with TRBJ1-2; maybe TRBD1 (5 bases). CDR1 is SEHNR and CDR2 is FQNEAQ in the germline V gene (reference sequence). The CDR3 is 13 amino acids. Trimming removed 6 bases at V and 7 bases at J, with 15 bases between. CDR3 in DNA: TGTGCCAGCAGTTTCAGGGTTGTTGGTGGCTACACCTTC. This gives the protein CASSFRVVGGYTF.

This clonotype was seen at least ten times. The J gene is TRBJ2-1, the V gene TRBV7-2; no clear D. The CDR3 has 13 residues. CDR1 is SGHTA, CDR2 FQGNSA, per germline. Trimming removed 1 base from V and 2 bases from J, with 3 bases in between. CDR3 DNA: TGTGCCAGCAGCTTAGATCCCTACAATGAGCAGTTCTTC. Translation gives CASSLDPYNEQFF.

This clonotype was detected ten times or more. The chain carries TRBV6-6 and TRBJ2-5; 8 bases align to TRBD1. With V trimmed by 2 bases and J by 2 bases, 1 base remained unmatched. There are 14 residues in the CDR3. The germline gives CDR1 MNHNY, CDR2 SVGAGI (reference sequence). CDR3 sequence reads: CASSYGTGQETQYF. The CDR3 DNA reads TGTGCCAGCAGTTACGGGACAGGTCAAGAGACCCAGTACTTC.

This sequence joins TRBV6-6 and TRBJ2-3; TRBD2 aligns across 12 bases. V dropped 4 bases and J dropped 5; count of bases not matched to a gene: 10. The CDR3 runs 17 residues. Germline CDR1 is MNHNY and CDR2 is SVGAGI (reference sequence). The chain's CDR3 is CASSSPGLAGSGDTQYF. DNA for the CDR3: TGTGCCAGCAGTTCCCCAGGACTAGCGGGGTCGGGAGATACGCAGTATTTT.

V usage is TRBV5-1 and J usage is TRBJ2-3; D assignment may be TRBD1 or TRBD2 (5 bases each). The CDR3 is made up of 16 amino acids. Germline loops: CDR1 SGHRS, CDR2 YFSETQ. Trimming left V 0 bases short and J 2 bases short, with 13 bases between. CDR3 region: CASSLEGTGTTDTQYF. The CDR3 nucleotides read TGCGCCAGCAGCTTGGAGGGGACGGGCACCACAGATACGCAGTATTTT.

In regard to this clonotype: This may come from a read error, since a much larger clone is one base off. The V call is TRBV7-6, the J call TRBJ2-3; weak D call: TRBD2 (6 bases). The CDR3 is made up of 14 amino acids. Germline lookup yields CDR1 SGHVS and CDR2 FNYEAQ. CDR3 bases: TGTGTCAGCAGCCACTCGGGGGGCACAGATACGCAGTATTTT. Its protein product is CVSSHSGGTDTQYF.

CDR3 loop: CAISETRHGYTF. The CDR3 bases are TGTGCCATCAGTGAGACCAGACATGGCTACACCTTC. This rearrangement joins TRBV10-3 to TRBJ1-2; D unresolved. V was pared by 2 bases and J by 6 bases, with 7 bases between. This CDR3 has 12 amino acids. Germline V gives CDR1 ENHRY, CDR2 SYGVKD.

This clonotype was observed a handful of times. The gene calls are TRBV29-1 and TRBJ2-1; D is perhaps TRBD1 or TRBD2 (6 bases each). The V gene lost 7 bases and the J gene lost 7 bases, with 8 bases spanning the gap. CDR1 is SQVTM, CDR2 ANQGSEA, per germline. The CDR3 spans 10 residues. CDR3 residues: CSGRGNEQFF. CDR3 DNA: TGCAGCGGGAGGGGGAATGAGCAGTTCTTC.

This clonotype appeared a few times. The rearrangement uses TRBV11-3 and TRBJ2-2; a possible D gene is TRBD2 (6 bases). Germline lookup yields CDR1 SGHNT and CDR2 YENEEA. V gave up 5 bases and J gave up 6 bases, with 28 bases separating them. This CDR3 spans 19 amino acids. DNA of the CDR3: TGTGCCAGCAGCCCGACGTACTCGACTATGCGCGGGGTACCCGGGGAGCTGTTTTTT. It is translated as CASSPTYSTMRGVPGELFF.

The rearrangement joins TRBV6-2 or TRBV6-3 to TRBJ1-2; D unclear. The ends were cut back, 6 bases at V and 5 bases at J, with 10 bases in the middle. The CDR3 has 12 residues. CDR1 and CDR2 (germline): MNHEY, SVGEGT. Written as DNA, the CDR3 is TGTGCCAGCAGAGACATGGATTATGGCTACACCTTC. Translated, it gives CASRDMDYGYTF.

This chain uses TRBV3-1 with TRBJ2-3; no reliable D call. The CDR3 totals 16 residues. Germline CDR1 LGHDT, CDR2 YNNKEL (reference sequence). V lost 0 bases and J 4 bases, leaving 14 bases between the germline ends. The CDR3 coding sequence is TGTGCCAGCAGCCAAGATAGGGCCCACCCAGCAGATACGCAGTATTTT. Protein sequence: CASSQDRAHPADTQYF.